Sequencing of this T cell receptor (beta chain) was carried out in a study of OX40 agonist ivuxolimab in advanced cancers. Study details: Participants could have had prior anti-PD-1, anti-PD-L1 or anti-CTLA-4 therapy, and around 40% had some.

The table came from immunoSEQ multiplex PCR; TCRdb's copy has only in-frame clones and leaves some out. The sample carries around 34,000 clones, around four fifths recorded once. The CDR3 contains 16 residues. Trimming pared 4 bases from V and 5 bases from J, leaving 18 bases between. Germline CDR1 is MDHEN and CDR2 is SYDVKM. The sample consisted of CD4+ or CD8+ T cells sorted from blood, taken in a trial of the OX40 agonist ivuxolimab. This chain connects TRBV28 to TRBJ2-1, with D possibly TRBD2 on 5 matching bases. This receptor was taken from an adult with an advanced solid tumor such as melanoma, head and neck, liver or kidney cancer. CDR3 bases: TGTGCCAGCAGTTATGCATTCGGGATCACCAACAATGAGCAGTTCTTC. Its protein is CASSYAFGITNNEQFF.